The clone carrying this T cell receptor (beta chain) was counted once. This sample is part of a study of early stage breast cancer tumors. Profiled with immunoSEQ multiplex PCR; TCRdb holds only in-frame clones, not every one. The profile shows more than 15,000 clones, around four fifths of them singletons. Sample: blood. The TCR sequence derives from a person aged 70 to 85 with breast cancer.

The CDR3 loop is CASSPKDSSYEQYF. The CDR3 nucleotides read TGTGCCAGCAGCCCAAAGGACAGTTCCTACGAGCAGTACTTC. This sequence joins TRBV9 and TRBJ2-7; a possible D gene is TRBD1 (6 bases). Between the trimmed V and J ends, which lost 4 bases and 1 base, there was a span of 12 bases. The CDR3 extends over 14 amino acids. The germline CDR1 and CDR2 sequences are SGDLS and YYNGEE.